A selection of T cell receptor beta chains follows, all from one sample in a study of blood T cell repertoires in COVID-19. Only in-frame clones appear in the TCRdb table, and some are missing; sequencing was by immunoSEQ multiplex PCR. The sample consists of fewer than 110,000 clones, about 90% of them appearing once. What was sequenced was peripheral blood. These receptors were taken from a man aged 45-65 years with acute or convalescent COVID-19. Each CDR3 is given with its conserved first and last residue. D genes are given only for firm matches. Rows may omit the clone size; those that give it use once, few, many or a size class.

abundance	j_gene	v_gene	d_gene	CDR3nt	CDR3aa
.	TRBJ1-4	TRBV6-6	.	TGTGCCAGCAGTACAGGATACCTTCCTGAAAAACTGTTTTTT	CASSTGYLPEKLFF
.	TRBJ2-1	TRBV10-3	.	TGTGCCATCAGTGCGGGCAATGAGCAGTTCTTC	CAISAGNEQFF
.	TRBJ1-3	TRBV7-9	TRBD1	TGTGCCAGCAGCTTAGCCCCGACAGGGGCGGTGGGAAACACCATATATTTT	CASSLAPTGAVGNTIYF
.	TRBJ2-3	TRBV7-2	.	TGTGCCAGCAGCAGATCCACCGGGGGAAAAGATACGCAGTATTTT	CASSRSTGGKDTQYF
.	TRBJ1-2	TRBV3-1/TRBV3-2	.	TGTGCCAGCAGCCAAGTCAGGGCTGGCTATGGCTACACCTTC	CASSQVRAGYGYTF
.	TRBJ2-2	TRBV6-5	TRBD1	TGTGCCAGCAGTTACACAGGGGGAAACGGGGAGCTGTTTTTT	CASSYTGGNGELFF
.	TRBJ1-3	TRBV7-2	.	TGTGCCAGCAGCCCAACGACAGGACCTGGAAACACCATATATTTT	CASSPTTGPGNTIYF
.	TRBJ1-3	TRBV19	TRBD1	TGTGCCACATGCGGACAGGGCGCTGGAAACACCATATATTTT	CATCGQGAGNTIYF
.	TRBJ2-5	TRBV5-1	.	TGCGCCAGCAGCTTGGTGCCTAGTAGGAAGCAAGAGACCCAGTACTTC	CASSLVPSRKQETQYF
.	TRBJ2-2	TRBV2	.	TGTGCCAGCACTTACCGGGCCCCACAGGAGGAGCTGTTTTTT	CASTYRAPQEELFF
.	TRBJ1-3	TRBV5-1	TRBD1	TGCGCCAGCAGCACAACGACAGGGATAGGAAACACCATATATTTT	CASSTTTGIGNTIYF
.	TRBJ1-5	TRBV7-2	TRBD1	TGTGCCAGCAGCTTACAGGGGACAGGGGCGAATCAGCCCCAGCATTTT	CASSLQGTGANQPQHF
once	TRBJ2-7	TRBV7-2	TRBD1	TGTGCCAGCAGCGTTAGTGGGGGGACAGGGGGCTACGAGCAGTACTTC	CASSVSGGTGGYEQYF
few	TRBJ2-2	TRBV6-1	TRBD2	TGTGCCAGCAGTGCTCGAGGGGCTAGCGGGGGGTACACCGGGGAGCTGTTTTTT	CASSARGASGGYTGELFF
.	TRBJ1-1	TRBV7-8	.	TGTGCCAGCAGCCCTGAGGCTCGGACTGAAGCTTTCTTT	CASSPEARTEAFF
once	TRBJ1-3	TRBV30	.	TGTGCCTGGAGTGCGGTCAGGGGAGGAAACACCATATATTTT	CAWSAVRGGNTIYF
.	TRBJ2-3	TRBV5-1	.	TGCGCCAGCAGCTGGAAGGAGTCGCGCCGCACAGATACGCAGTATTTT	CASSWKESRRTDTQYF
.	TRBJ2-3	TRBV27	TRBD2	TGTGCCAGCAGTTTAGACCTAGCGGGGTCCACAGATACGCAGTATTTT	CASSLDLAGSTDTQYF
.	TRBJ1-2	TRBV27	.	TGTGCCAGCAGTTCCGCAGGGGCTCCTAACTATGGCTACACCTTC	CASSSAGAPNYGYTF
few	TRBJ1-2	TRBV5-5	.	TGTGCCAGCAGCTTTCCGTCCGGTGGCTACACCTTC	CASSFPSGGYTF
.	TRBJ1-2	TRBV7-9	.	TGTGCCAGCAGCTTAGCGGGTGGAGGAACCTATGGCTACACCTTC	CASSLAGGGTYGYTF
.	TRBJ2-3	TRBV4-3	TRBD1	TGCGCCAGCAGCCAAGAGGCGTCGACAGGGATAAGCACAGATACGCAGTATTTT	CASSQEASTGISTDTQYF
.	TRBJ1-6	TRBV6-2/TRBV6-3	.	TGTGCCAGCAGTCGGTCAGGGAGGAATTCACCCCTCCACTTT	CASSRSGRNSPLHF
.	TRBJ2-3	TRBV29-1	.	TGCAGCGTTGCTCACAGGGTAGGGGATACGCAGTATTTT	CSVAHRVGDTQYF
.	TRBJ1-5	TRBV19	.	TGTGCCAGTAGTATAGGATTGATCGGAGGCCAGCCCCAGCATTTT	CASSIGLIGGQPQHF
.	TRBJ1-5	TRBV19	.	TGTGCCAGTAGTAAATGGGAGGTCAGCAATCAGCCCCAGCATTTT	CASSKWEVSNQPQHF
.	TRBJ2-1	TRBV11-3	TRBD2	TGTGCCAGCAGCCCGGGGGGTAGCGGCTCCATAAGGGGAAATGAGCAGTTCTTC	CASSPGGSGSIRGNEQFF
.	TRBJ1-1	TRBV5-1	.	TGCGCCAGCAGCCTACAGGGCCCGGGCACTGAAGCTTTCTTT	CASSLQGPGTEAFF
.	TRBJ2-7	TRBV19	TRBD1	TGTGCCAGTAGTACTCGATCCGGGACAGGGACACCCTACGAGCAGTACTTC	CASSTRSGTGTPYEQYF
.	TRBJ2-7	TRBV10-3	TRBD1	TGTGCCATCAGTGCGGGGACAGGGGGCTACGAGCAGTACTTC	CAISAGTGGYEQYF
few	TRBJ2-1	TRBV28	TRBD2	TGTGCCAGCAGTTTGGTTAGCGGGGGGACCACCAATTTCTACAATGAGCAGTTCTTC	CASSLVSGGTTNFYNEQFF
.	TRBJ2-5	TRBV2	TRBD1	TGTGCCAGCAGTATAGACAGGGTGGCTGCTGGGACCCAGTACTTC	CASSIDRVAAGTQYF
.	TRBJ2-2	TRBV6-5	.	TGTGCCAGCAGTAGGGGTGTGGAGCTGTTTTTT	CASSRGVELFF
once	TRBJ1-4	TRBV10-3	TRBD1	TGTGCCATCAGTTCCGGGACAGTAAATGAAAAACTGTTTTTT	CAISSGTVNEKLFF
.	TRBJ1-5	TRBV27	.	TGTGCCAGCAGTTTATCGAGGGGGATTGAGCCCCAGCATTTT	CASSLSRGIEPQHF
.	TRBJ1-5	TRBV28	.	TGTGCCAGCAGTATCCCCAGGGTCCAGCATTTT	CASSIPRVQHF
.	TRBJ1-6	TRBV19	TRBD1	TGTGCCAGTAGTCCGGACAGGGTATCATCACCCCTCCACTTT	CASSPDRVSSPLHF
.	TRBJ2-5	TRBV3-1/TRBV3-2	.	TGTGCCAGCAGCCTCCAGGGGGAGGCCCAGTACTTC	CASSLQGEAQYF
.	TRBJ2-5	TRBV5-5	.	TGTGCCAGCAGCTTGGTGTCAGGCAACGGTGCGGAGACCCAGTACTTC	CASSLVSGNGAETQYF
.	TRBJ2-5	TRBV7-6	TRBD1	TGTGCCAGCAGCAGGGACAGCCCTCTCCAAGAGACCCAGTACTTC	CASSRDSPLQETQYF
.	TRBJ1-2	TRBV5-1	TRBD1	TGCGCCAGCAGCTTGGAAAGACAGGGGTCCTATGGCTACACCTTC	CASSLERQGSYGYTF
.	TRBJ2-5	TRBV23-1	TRBD2	TGCGCCACCCATAGCGGGAGAGAGACCCAGTACTTC	CATHSGRETQYF
.	TRBJ1-1	TRBV29-1	.	TGCAGCGTGGTACAACATGAAGCTTTCTTT	CSVVQHEAFF
.	TRBJ2-5	TRBV3-1/TRBV3-2	.	TGTGCCAGCAGCCAGGGGGGACGTAGGATCCAAGAGACCCAGTACTTC	CASSQGGRRIQETQYF
.	TRBJ2-7	TRBV25-1	.	TGTGCCAGCAGTGAATTCAGAAACTACGAGCAGTACTTC	CASSEFRNYEQYF
once	TRBJ1-2	TRBV4-1	TRBD1	TGCGCCAGCAGCTCTCGGGAGAGGGGGCGCAAGTATGGCTACACCTTC	CASSSRERGRKYGYTF
once	TRBJ1-2	TRBV2	TRBD1	TGTGCACCCACCCAGGCAGGGGGCTATGGCTACACCTTC	CAPTQAGGYGYTF
.	TRBJ1-1	TRBV28	TRBD1	TGTGCCAGCAGTTGGACAGGGGTGGGCACTGAAGCTTTCTTT	CASSWTGVGTEAFF
.	TRBJ2-1	TRBV30	.	TGTGTCACAGGACGGCCTGGCAATGAGCAGTTCTTC	CVTGRPGNEQFF
.	TRBJ2-7	TRBV11-2	.	TGTGCCAGCAGCTTAGGGCCTAGTAACGAGCAGTACTTC	CASSLGPSNEQYF